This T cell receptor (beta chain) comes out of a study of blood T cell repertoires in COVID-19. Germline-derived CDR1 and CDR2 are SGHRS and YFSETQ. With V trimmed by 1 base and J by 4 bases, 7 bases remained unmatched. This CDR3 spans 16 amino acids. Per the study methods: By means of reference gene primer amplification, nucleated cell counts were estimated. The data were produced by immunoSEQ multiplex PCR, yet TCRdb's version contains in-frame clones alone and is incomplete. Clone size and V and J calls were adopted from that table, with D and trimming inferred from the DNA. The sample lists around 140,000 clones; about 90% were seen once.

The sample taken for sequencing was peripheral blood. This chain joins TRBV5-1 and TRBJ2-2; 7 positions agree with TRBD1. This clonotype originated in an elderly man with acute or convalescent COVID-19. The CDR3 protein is CASSLLVAGGTGELFF. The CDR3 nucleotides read TGCGCCAGCAGCTTGCTTGTGGCAGGGGGCACCGGGGAGCTGTTTTTT.